This T cell receptor (beta chain) was sequenced for a study of T cells in Graves' hyperthyroidism and ophthalmopathy. In this sample, this clonotype turned up a few times. TCR beta CDR3 regions were amplified from RNA. First-round RT-PCR with HTBI primers amplified the TCR CDR3 region. TCRdb redid the calling of the multiplex PCR reads with MiXCR, one entry per CDR3 protein. Among a few hundred thousand distinct CDR3 sequences listed, around 14% were seen once. Diagnostic assessment was based on clinical symptoms, serum thyroxine and TRAb, thyroid ultrasound and orbital computed tomography. Material for sequencing was blood. This receptor was taken from a woman aged 25 to 45 with Graves' hyperthyroidism.

The CDR3, as DNA: TGCGCCAGCAGCCAAGAGGGTTACTCCCCTAACGCAGATACGCAGTATTTT. It is translated as CASSQEGYSPNADTQYF. V and J are TRBV4-1 and TRBJ2-3; no clear D. V lost 0 bases, J lost 4 bases, and 17 bases lay in between. The CDR3 covers 17 residues. Germline CDR1 reads MGHRA; CDR2 reads YSYEKL.